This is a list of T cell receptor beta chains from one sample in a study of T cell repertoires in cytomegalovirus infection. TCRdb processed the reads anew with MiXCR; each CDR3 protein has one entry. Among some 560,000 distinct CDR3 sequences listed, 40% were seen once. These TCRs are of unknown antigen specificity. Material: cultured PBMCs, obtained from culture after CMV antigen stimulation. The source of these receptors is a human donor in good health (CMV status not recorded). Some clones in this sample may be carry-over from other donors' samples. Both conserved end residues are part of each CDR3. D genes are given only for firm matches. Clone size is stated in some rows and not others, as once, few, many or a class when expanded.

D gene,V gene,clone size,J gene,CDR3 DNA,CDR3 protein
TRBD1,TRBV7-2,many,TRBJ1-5,TGTGCCAGCAGCCCGACAGGGGACCAGCCCCAGCATTTT,CASSPTGDQPQHF
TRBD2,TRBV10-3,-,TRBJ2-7,TGTGCCATCAGTGATTGGGGGGGGGATTCATACGAGCAGTACTTC,CAISDWGGDSYEQYF
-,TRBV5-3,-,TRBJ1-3,TGTGCCAGCAGCTTGGCGGGAATGACTGGAAACACCATATATTTT,CASSLAGMTGNTIYF
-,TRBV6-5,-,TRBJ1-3,TGTGCCAGCAGGCAGGACAGCAGTGGTGGAAACACCATATATTTT,CASRQDSSGGNTIYF
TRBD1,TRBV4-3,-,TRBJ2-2,TGCGCCAGCAGCCAGGCCCCCGGGACAGAGAACACCGGGGAGCTGTTTTTT,CASSQAPGTENTGELFF
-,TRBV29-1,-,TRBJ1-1,TGCAGCGGACGAGGGACTGAAGCTTTCTTT,CSGRGTEAFF
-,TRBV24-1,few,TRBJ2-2,TGTGCCACCAGTGAACCGACAGGGAACACCGGGGAGCTGTTTTTT,CATSEPTGNTGELFF
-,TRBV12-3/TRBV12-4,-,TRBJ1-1,TGTGCCAGCAGTCCCCTCTTGGGGGTGAACACTGAAGCTTTCTTT,CASSPLLGVNTEAFF
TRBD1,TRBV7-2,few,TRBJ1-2,TGTGCCAGCAGCTTACGGGGACAGGGGGCGTCTGGCTACACCTTC,CASSLRGQGASGYTF
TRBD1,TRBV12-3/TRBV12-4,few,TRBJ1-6,TGTGCCAGCAGCAGGGACAGGGGGCGCGGACCCCTCCACTTT,CASSRDRGRGPLHF
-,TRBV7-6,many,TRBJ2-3,TGTGCCAGCAGCCGTGGTCCAGATACGCAGTATTTT,CASSRGPDTQYF
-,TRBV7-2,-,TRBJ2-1,TGTGCCAGCAGCTTAGCTCCCGGGGGCGCATCCTACAATGAGCAGTTCTTC,CASSLAPGGASYNEQFF
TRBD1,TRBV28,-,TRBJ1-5,TGTGCCAGCAGTTTACACGGACAGGTGGGAAATCAGCCCCAGCATTTT,CASSLHGQVGNQPQHF
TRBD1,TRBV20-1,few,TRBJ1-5,TGCAGTGCTAGACCCGGGACAGGGACTGGATTCGACACCCAGCCCCAGCATTTT,CSARPGTGTGFDTQPQHF
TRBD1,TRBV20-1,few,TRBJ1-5,TGCAGTGCTAGACCTAGGACAGGGCACCAGCCCCAGCATTTT,CSARPRTGHQPQHF
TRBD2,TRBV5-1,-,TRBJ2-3,TGCGCCAGCAGCGTGGGACTAGCGGGCACAGATACGCAGTATTTT,CASSVGLAGTDTQYF
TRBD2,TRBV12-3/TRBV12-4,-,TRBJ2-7,TGTGCCAGCAGTCCCGCGGGAGCGGGGGGCTCTAGGGACTACGAGCAGTACTTC,CASSPAGAGGSRDYEQYF
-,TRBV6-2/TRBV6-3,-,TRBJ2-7,TGTGCCAGCAGTTCCGCTACCAGGGGCGAGCAGTACTTC,CASSSATRGEQYF
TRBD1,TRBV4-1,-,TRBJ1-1,TGTGCCAGCAGCCGAGATTCCGGTCAGGGGGAGACTGAAGCTTTCTTT,CASSRDSGQGETEAFF
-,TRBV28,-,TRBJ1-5,TGTGCCAGCACCCATGGGGGGACCCATCAGCCCCAGCATTTT,CASTHGGTHQPQHF
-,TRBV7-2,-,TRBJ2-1,TGTGCCAGCAGCTTAAGGGGGGGGGTCCGTGATGAGCAGTTCTTC,CASSLRGGVRDEQFF
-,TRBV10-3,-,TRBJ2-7,TGTGCCATCAGTGAGTCACGGGGGACCGAGCAGTACTTC,CAISESRGTEQYF
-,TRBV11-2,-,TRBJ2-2,TGTGCCAGCAGCTTGACCGGGACCAGGTTCACCGGGGAGCTGTTTTTT,CASSLTGTRFTGELFF
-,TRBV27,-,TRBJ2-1,TGTGCCAGCAGTTTATGGGACCAAGGCTACAATGAGCCGTTCTTC,CASSLWDQGYNEPFF
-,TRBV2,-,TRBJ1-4,TGTGCCAGCAGTGTTCAGGGAACTAATGAAAAACTGTTTTTT,CASSVQGTNEKLFF
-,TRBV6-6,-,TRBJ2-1,TGTGCCAGCAGTGGTAACAGGGCTAGCTCCTACAATGAGCAGTTCTTC,CASSGNRASSYNEQFF
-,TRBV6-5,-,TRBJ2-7,TGTGCCAGTTCCGGGCCAAGAGGTTCCTACGAGCAGTACTTC,CASSGPRGSYEQYF
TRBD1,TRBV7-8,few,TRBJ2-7,TGTGCCAGCAGCAGCCGACAGGGTGAGGGCGAGCAGTACTTC,CASSSRQGEGEQYF
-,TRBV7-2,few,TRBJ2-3,TGTGCCAGCAGCCTATACCCCACAGATACGCAGTATTTT,CASSLYPTDTQYF
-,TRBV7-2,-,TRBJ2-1,TGTGCCAGCAGCTCGGGGCACAAGGTCGTAAGGCAGTTCTTC,CASSSGHKVVRQFF
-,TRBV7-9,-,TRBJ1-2,TGTGCCAGCAGCTTAGATCGAGACGCGGGCTACACCTTC,CASSLDRDAGYTF
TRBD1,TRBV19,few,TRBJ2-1,TGTGCCAGTACCCCGGGACAGGGAAACTACAATGAGCAGTTCTTC,CASTPGQGNYNEQFF
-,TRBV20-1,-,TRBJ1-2,TGCAGTGCTAGAGAAAGAGGTCCCCGGGGGAACTATGGCTACACCTTC,CSARERGPRGNYGYTF
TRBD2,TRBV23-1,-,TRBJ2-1,TGCGCCAGCAGTCAATCATATCGGGACTACTTGCAATACAATGAGCAGTTCTTC,CASSQSYRDYLQYNEQFF
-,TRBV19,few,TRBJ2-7,TGTGCCAGTAGTATAATGGCCAGGCAAAACTACGAGCAGTACTTC,CASSIMARQNYEQYF
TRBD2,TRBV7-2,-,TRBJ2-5,TGTGCCAGCAGCCGGACTAGCGGGCCGCAAGAGACCCAGTACTTC,CASSRTSGPQETQYF
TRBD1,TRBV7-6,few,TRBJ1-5,TGTGCCAGCAGCCCGGACAGGGGACGGGGTCAGCCCCAGCATTTT,CASSPDRGRGQPQHF
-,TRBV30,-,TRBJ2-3,TGTGCCTGGAATCCGGGGGCTAGCACAGATACGCAGTATTTT,CAWNPGASTDTQYF
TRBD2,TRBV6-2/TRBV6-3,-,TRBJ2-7,TGTGCCAGCAGCCCCCGACTAAGCGGGAGATACGAGCAGTACTTC,CASSPRLSGRYEQYF
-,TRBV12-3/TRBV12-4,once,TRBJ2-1,TGTGCCAGCAGTTTGTGGCAAAACAATGAGCAGTTCTTC,CASSLWQNNEQFF
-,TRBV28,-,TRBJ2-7,TGTGCCAGCAGCCGCGGGCACCCAACAGGGCGTGAGCAGTACTTC,CASSRGHPTGREQYF
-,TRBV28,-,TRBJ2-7,TGTGCCAGCAGTCCGACCATTTTCTACGAGCAGTACTTC,CASSPTIFYEQYF
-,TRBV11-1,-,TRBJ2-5,TGTGCCAGCAGCTTCCGGAGAAACGAAGGGACCCAGTACTTC,CASSFRRNEGTQYF
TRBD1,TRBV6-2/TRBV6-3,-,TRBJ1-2,TGTGCCAGCAGCCTCAGGGGGCAGGAGGCCGAGGGCTACACCTTC,CASSLRGQEAEGYTF
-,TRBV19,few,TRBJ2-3,TGTGCCAGTAGAAAATCGGGTACAGATACGCAGTATTTT,CASRKSGTDTQYF
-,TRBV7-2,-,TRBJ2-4,TGTGCCAGCAGCCTACGGGGAGTAGCAGGGAACATTCAGTACTTC,CASSLRGVAGNIQYF
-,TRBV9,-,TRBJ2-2,TGTGCCAGCAACCAAGGACGGAACACCGGGGAGCTGTTTTTT,CASNQGRNTGELFF
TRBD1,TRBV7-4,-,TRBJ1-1,TGTGCCAGCAGCTTTGGACAGGGGGAGACTGAAGCTTTCTTT,CASSFGQGETEAFF
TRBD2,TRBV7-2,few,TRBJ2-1,TGTGCCAGCAGCCTGACTAGCGGGGGATACAATGAGCAGTTCTTC,CASSLTSGGYNEQFF
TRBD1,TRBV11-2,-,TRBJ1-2,TGTGCCAGCAGCCCGACCCGTAGCGGGACAGATGGCTACACCTTC,CASSPTRSGTDGYTF
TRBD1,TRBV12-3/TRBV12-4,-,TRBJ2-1,TGTGCCAGCAGCCCCGGACAGGGACGCTCCTACAATGAGCAGTTCTTC,CASSPGQGRSYNEQFF
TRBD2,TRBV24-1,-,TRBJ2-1,TGTGCCACCAGTGGAAGCGGGAACATCTACAATGAGCAGTTCTTC,CATSGSGNIYNEQFF
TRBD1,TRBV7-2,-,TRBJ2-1,TGTGCCAGCAGCCCCGCCGGGACAGGATATGAGCAGTTCTTC,CASSPAGTGYEQFF